Described below is a single T cell receptor beta chain sequence and its context. Profiling relied on immunoSEQ multiplex PCR, and the TCRdb table lists in-frame clones only, not all of them. The table shows over 150,000 clones, with about 86% occurring only once. This sample is part of a study of blood T cell repertoires in COVID-19. V shed 8 bases, J shed 2 bases, and the junction held 5 bases outside the gene matches. Germline V gene data show CDR1 as MNHEY and CDR2 as SVGAGI. This CDR3 has 13 residues. This TCR was sampled from a man aged 45-65 years who had recovered from COVID-19. Sequenced material: PBMCs or T cells enriched from blood (not recorded which). This sequence joins TRBV6-5 and TRBJ1-2, with TRBD1 matching over 7 bases. The CDR3 protein is CASSSQGNYGYTF. CDR3 bases: TGTGCCAGCTCTTCACAGGGGAACTATGGCTACACCTTC.